These T cell receptor beta chains were read from a single sample in a study of identical twins. TCRdb fed the 5' RACE reads into MiXCR, producing one record per CDR3 protein. The table lists hundreds of thousands of distinct CDR3 sequences, 8.5% to 9.5% of them singletons. These data also featured in a second study, about yellow fever vaccine responses in identical twins.

The sample comprised PBMCs. The receptor set was obtained from a woman aged 18-29 years in good health. Both conserved end residues are part of each CDR3. The D gene is left open where the match is weak. Clone size appears in some rows only: once, few, many, or a class for an expanded clone.

v_gene,j_gene,abundance,d_gene,CDR3aa
TRBV5-1,TRBJ2-1,few,TRBD1,CASSLRQGATNEQFF
TRBV20-1,TRBJ2-1,.,TRBD2,CSASGGTSGGIYNEQFF
TRBV30,TRBJ1-5,few,.,CAWSVWAGSYQPQHF
TRBV7-8,TRBJ2-3,.,.,CASSSRDFTDTQYF
TRBV29-1,TRBJ2-7,.,.,CSVRSEQYF
TRBV27,TRBJ2-7,few,TRBD1,CASSLNRGRKNYEQYF
TRBV4-3,TRBJ2-7,few,.,CASSQRQGFPGIYEQYF
TRBV2,TRBJ1-1,.,.,CASSGLEGLNTEAFF
TRBV7-9,TRBJ2-3,.,.,CASSHPPRNLTDTQYF
TRBV7-2,TRBJ2-5,.,.,CASSFMRDGGTQYF
TRBV4-3,TRBJ2-7,few,.,CASSQGSGMSPYEQYF
TRBV10-3,TRBJ1-5,few,.,CAISESGQNSNQPQHF
TRBV7-9,TRBJ1-1,few,.,CASSIRETEAFF
TRBV13,TRBJ2-7,.,TRBD1,CASSSRQGFSYEQYF
TRBV4-3,TRBJ2-3,.,TRBD2,CASSQDLILAGARDTQYF
TRBV5-1,TRBJ2-7,many,.,CASSSSGSSYEQYF
TRBV2,TRBJ2-7,few,.,CASSEAQGLPYEQYF
TRBV6-1,TRBJ2-3,few,.,CASSRPGLDTQYF
TRBV4-2,TRBJ2-3,few,.,CASSQGVPGATDTQYF
TRBV6-2/TRBV6-3,TRBJ2-7,.,.,CASSYSRDTHPYEQYF
TRBV20-1,TRBJ1-2,few,TRBD1,CSARERRGQGYTF
TRBV6-1,TRBJ2-5,.,TRBD2,CASQLAGVGQETQYF
TRBV7-9,TRBJ2-7,few,TRBD1,CASSFQDRGLVSYEQYF
TRBV5-1,TRBJ2-3,.,.,CASSVTGITDTQYF
TRBV5-6,TRBJ2-4,.,TRBD2,CASSLSGSWNIQYF
TRBV7-8,TRBJ2-5,few,TRBD1,CASSLVSYADRGISETQYF
TRBV20-1,TRBJ2-2,few,.,CSAREKGSGFPGELFF
TRBV28,TRBJ1-1,many,TRBD1,CASSPQGAGYTEAFF
TRBV7-2,TRBJ2-7,few,TRBD1,CASSLGWTGGEQYF
TRBV11-2,TRBJ2-3,.,.,CASSLGTQDDTDTQYF
TRBV3-1,TRBJ1-1,few,.,CASSQRGGLIAEAFF
TRBV27,TRBJ2-2,.,.,CASSSELANTGELFF
TRBV7-2,TRBJ1-5,many,TRBD1,CASSGTGGGNQPQHF
TRBV4-1,TRBJ1-1,.,.,CASSQDPGVRNTEAFF
TRBV5-6,TRBJ2-7,few,TRBD1,CASSLAGQARYPDYEQYF
TRBV10-3,TRBJ2-7,many,TRBD2,CAISESFAGGQIYEQYF
TRBV6-2/TRBV6-3,TRBJ1-1,few,.,CASLMRGQTSTEAFF
TRBV6-4,TRBJ2-1,many,TRBD2,CASSDSGGAYNEQFF
TRBV5-1,TRBJ2-3,.,.,CASRGGASRDRDTDTQYF
TRBV3-1,TRBJ2-7,many,.,CASSLTYAEQYF
TRBV20-1,TRBJ2-1,.,.,CSARGVTHNEQFF
TRBV4-3,TRBJ2-1,.,.,CASSQNPGPFRNNEQFF
TRBV24-1,TRBJ2-3,few,TRBD2,CATSDTGRLAGAADTQYF
TRBV11-1,TRBJ2-6,many,TRBD1,CASSFRGRDKSGANVLTF
TRBV5-5,TRBJ2-3,many,TRBD2,CASSFLAGGSTDTQYF
TRBV29-1,TRBJ2-1,.,.,CSVATKLTASQFF
TRBV29-1,TRBJ2-7,few,.,CSVGTYSYEQYF
TRBV12-3/TRBV12-4,TRBJ2-3,many,TRBD2,CASRPAGGRGTDTQYF
TRBV27,TRBJ2-2,.,TRBD2,CASSLRRTSANTGELFF
TRBV7-8,TRBJ2-3,.,TRBD1,CASSLALRGRSTDTQYF
TRBV7-2,TRBJ2-7,.,.,CASSLEQGPTYEQYF
TRBV9,TRBJ2-3,.,TRBD1,CASSVSTGGLVRDTQYF
TRBV4-3,TRBJ1-2,.,.,CASSRKQGSDGYTF
TRBV29-1,TRBJ2-1,many,.,CSVVEAGSYNEQFF
TRBV7-9,TRBJ2-5,.,.,CASTRGAETQYF
TRBV20-1,TRBJ2-1,many,TRBD2,CTLVLAAHNEQFF
TRBV20-1,TRBJ1-5,few,.,CSALGQTEAQPQHF
TRBV5-1,TRBJ2-3,many,.,CASSLPRQTSTDTQYF